This T cell receptor beta chain was sequenced in a study of Graves' ophthalmopathy and Graves' hyperthyroidism. Newly diagnosed, the hyperthyroidism patients had under 2 months' duration and were aged 18 to 65. Pregnancy or lactation, uncontrolled infections and other autoimmune diseases were grounds for excluding patients. Thyroid ultrasound, orbital computed tomography, TRAb, serum thyroxine and clinical symptoms formed the basis of diagnosis. From RNA, the CDR3 regions of TCR beta chains were amplified and sequenced. The authors performed first-round RT-PCR with HTBI primers and then a second-round multiplex PCR. TCRdb independently ran MiXCR on the multiplex PCR reads; one entry per CDR3 protein. The sample yields over a million distinct CDR3 sequences, about 36% seen once. Trimming cost V 6 bases and J 6 bases; bases outside gene matches: 11. The CDR3 totals 15 residues. Germline CDR1 and CDR2: SQVTM and ANQGSEA.

The source is an adult man with Graves' hyperthyroidism. Material: peripheral blood or thyroid tissue (not recorded which). The chain employs TRBV29-1 and TRBJ2-7; 13 nucleotides align to TRBD2. The CDR3 protein is CSVGGKTSGRAEQYF. The CDR3 coding sequence is TGCAGCGTGGGGGGGAAAACTAGCGGGAGGGCCGAGCAGTACTTC.